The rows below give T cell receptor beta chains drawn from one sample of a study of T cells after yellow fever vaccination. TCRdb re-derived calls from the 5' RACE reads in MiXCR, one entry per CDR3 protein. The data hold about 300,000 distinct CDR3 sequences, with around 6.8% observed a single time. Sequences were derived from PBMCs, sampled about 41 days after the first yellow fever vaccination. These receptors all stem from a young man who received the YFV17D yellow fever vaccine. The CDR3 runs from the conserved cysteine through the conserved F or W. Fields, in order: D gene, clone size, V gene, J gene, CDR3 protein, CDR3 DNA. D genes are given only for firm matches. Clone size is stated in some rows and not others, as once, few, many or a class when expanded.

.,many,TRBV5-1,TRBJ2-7,CASSLQGTPFSEQYF,TGCGCCAGCAGCTTACAGGGTACCCCCTTTTCCGAGCAGTACTTC
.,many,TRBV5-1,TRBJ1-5,CASRRDTQGNQPQHF,TGCGCCAGCAGGCGGGACACCCAGGGCAATCAGCCCCAGCATTTT
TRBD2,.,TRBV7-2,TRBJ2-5,CASSLLRGAGETQYF,TGTGCCAGCAGCTTATTGCGGGGGGCCGGGGAGACCCAGTACTTC
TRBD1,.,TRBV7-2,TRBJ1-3,CASSADRVRNTIYF,TGTGCCAGCAGCGCCGACAGGGTTCGGAACACCATATATTTT
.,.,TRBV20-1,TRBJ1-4,CSAKTPTTGREKLFF,TGCAGTGCTAAAACGCCGACAACTGGGCGTGAAAAACTGTTTTTT
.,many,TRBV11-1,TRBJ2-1,CASSPRQFRYNEQFF,TGTGCCAGCAGCCCGAGGCAATTTCGGTACAATGAGCAGTTCTTC
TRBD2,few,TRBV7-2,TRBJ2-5,CASSLSGAQETQYF,TGTGCCAGCAGCTTAAGCGGGGCCCAAGAGACCCAGTACTTC
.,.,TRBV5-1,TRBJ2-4,CASSLAASAKNIQYF,TGCGCCAGCAGCTTGGCGGCTAGCGCAAAAAACATTCAGTACTTC
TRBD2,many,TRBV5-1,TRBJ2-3,CASSLGPQAGGTDTQYF,TGCGCCAGCAGCTTGGGGCCGCAGGCGGGAGGCACAGATACGCAGTATTTT
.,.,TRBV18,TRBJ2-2,CASSPSGRDTGELFF,TGTGCCAGCTCACCGTCCGGGCGCGACACCGGGGAGCTGTTTTTT
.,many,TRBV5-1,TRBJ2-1,CASSLGVGGNEQFF,TGCGCCAGCAGCTTGGGAGTTGGGGGAAATGAGCAGTTCTTC
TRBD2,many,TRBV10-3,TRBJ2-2,CAISESASGANTGELFF,TGTGCCATCAGTGAGTCGGCTAGCGGGGCGAACACCGGGGAGCTGTTTTTT
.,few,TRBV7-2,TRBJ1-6,CASSLKSPLHF,TGTGCCAGCAGCTTAAAGTCACCCCTCCACTTT
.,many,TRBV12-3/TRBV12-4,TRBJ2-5,CASSSLNRQETQYF,TGTGCCAGCAGTTCCTTGAACAGACAAGAGACCCAGTACTTC
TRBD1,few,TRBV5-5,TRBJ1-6,CASSLGQARPPLHF,TGTGCCAGCAGCCTTGGACAGGCACGGCCGCCCCTCCACTTT
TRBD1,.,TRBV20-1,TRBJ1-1,CSALDRVRGRTEAFF,TGCAGTGCTTTGGACAGGGTGAGGGGTAGAACTGAAGCTTTCTTT
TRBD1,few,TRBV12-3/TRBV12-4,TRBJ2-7,CASRKRGQGGNEQYF,TGTGCCAGCAGAAAGCGAGGACAGGGCGGTAACGAGCAGTACTTC
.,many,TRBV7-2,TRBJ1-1,CASSYKQGSTEAFF,TGTGCCAGCAGCTACAAACAGGGAAGCACTGAAGCTTTCTTT
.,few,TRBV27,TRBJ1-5,CASRGTDHSNQPQHF,TGTGCCAGCAGGGGGACTGACCATAGCAATCAGCCCCAGCATTTT
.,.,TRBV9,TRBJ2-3,CASSVDRPRSTDTQYF,TGTGCCAGCAGCGTAGATCGACCAAGAAGCACAGATACGCAGTATTTT
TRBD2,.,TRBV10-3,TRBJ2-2,CAIYGGDTGELFF,TGTGCCATCTACGGGGGGGACACCGGGGAGCTGTTTTTT
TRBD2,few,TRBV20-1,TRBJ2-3,CSARGVGLAGSDTQYF,TGCAGTGCGCGGGGGGTGGGGCTAGCGGGTTCAGATACGCAGTATTTT
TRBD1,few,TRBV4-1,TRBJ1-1,CASSQEGRGLGEDTEAFF,TGCGCCAGCAGCCAAGAGGGCAGGGGGCTGGGGGAGGACACTGAAGCTTTCTTT
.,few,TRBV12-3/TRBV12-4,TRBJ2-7,CASSLGSAARGSSRVYEQYF,TGTGCCAGCAGTTTAGGATCGGCCGCGCGGGGATCCTCCCGGGTCTACGAGCAGTACTTC